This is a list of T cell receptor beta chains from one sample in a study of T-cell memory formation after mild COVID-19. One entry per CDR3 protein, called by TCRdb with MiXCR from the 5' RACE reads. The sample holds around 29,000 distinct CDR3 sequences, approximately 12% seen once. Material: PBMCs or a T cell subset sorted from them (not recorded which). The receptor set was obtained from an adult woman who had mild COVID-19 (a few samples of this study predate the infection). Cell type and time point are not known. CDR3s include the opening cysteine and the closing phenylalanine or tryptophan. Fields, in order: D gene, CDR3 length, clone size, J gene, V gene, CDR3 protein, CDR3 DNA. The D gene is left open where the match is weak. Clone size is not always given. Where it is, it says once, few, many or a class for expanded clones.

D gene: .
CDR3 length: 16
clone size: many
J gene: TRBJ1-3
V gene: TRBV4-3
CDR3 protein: CASSQDSGSAGNTIYF
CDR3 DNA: TGCGCCAGCAGCCAAGATTCGGGCAGCGCTGGAAACACCATATATTTT

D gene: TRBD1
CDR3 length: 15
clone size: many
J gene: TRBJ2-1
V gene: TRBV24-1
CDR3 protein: CATSDPFRTGDEQFF
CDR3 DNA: TGTGCCACCAGTGATCCCTTCCGGACAGGGGATGAGCAGTTCTTC

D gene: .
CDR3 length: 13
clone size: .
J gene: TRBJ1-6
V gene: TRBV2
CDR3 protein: CATNGRTGSPLHF
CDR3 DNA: TGTGCCACCAACGGGAGGACGGGGTCACCCCTCCACTTT

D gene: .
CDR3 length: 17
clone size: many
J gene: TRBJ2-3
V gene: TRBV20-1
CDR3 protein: CSARDGDRGFSADTQYF
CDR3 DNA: TGCAGTGCTAGAGATGGGGACCGTGGTTTTTCGGCAGATACGCAGTATTTT

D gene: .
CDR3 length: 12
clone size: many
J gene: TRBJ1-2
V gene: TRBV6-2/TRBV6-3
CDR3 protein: CASSHAGAGYTF
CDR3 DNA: TGTGCCAGCAGCCACGCGGGGGCCGGCTACACCTTC

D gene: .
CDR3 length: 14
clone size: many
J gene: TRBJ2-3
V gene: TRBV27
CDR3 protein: CASSFTRATDTQYF
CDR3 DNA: TGTGCCAGCAGTTTCACAAGGGCGACAGATACGCAGTATTTT

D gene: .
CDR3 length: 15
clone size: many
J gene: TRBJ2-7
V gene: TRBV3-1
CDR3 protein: CASSQFSGASYEQYF
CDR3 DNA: TGTGCCAGCAGCCAGTTCTCCGGGGCCTCCTACGAGCAGTACTTC

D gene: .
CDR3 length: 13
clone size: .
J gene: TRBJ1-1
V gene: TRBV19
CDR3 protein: CASSQNWNTEAFF
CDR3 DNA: TGTGCCAGTTCCCAAAATTGGAACACTGAAGCTTTCTTT

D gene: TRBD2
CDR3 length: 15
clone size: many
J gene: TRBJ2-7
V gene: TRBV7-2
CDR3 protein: CASSISGISAHEQYF
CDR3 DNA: TGTGCCAGCAGCATTAGCGGGATCTCGGCCCACGAGCAGTACTTC

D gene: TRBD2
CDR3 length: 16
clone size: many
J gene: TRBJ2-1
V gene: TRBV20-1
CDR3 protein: CSARPQLAGGHNEQFF
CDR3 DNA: TGCAGTGCTAGGCCCCAACTAGCGGGAGGACACAATGAGCAGTTCTTC

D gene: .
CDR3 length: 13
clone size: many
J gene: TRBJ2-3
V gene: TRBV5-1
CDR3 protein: CASRGPAVDTQYF
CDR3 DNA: TGCGCCAGCAGAGGCCCCGCCGTAGATACGCAGTATTTT

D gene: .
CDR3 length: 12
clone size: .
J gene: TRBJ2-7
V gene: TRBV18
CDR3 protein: CASSPMSGEQYF
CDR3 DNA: TGTGCCAGCTCTCCGATGTCGGGCGAGCAGTACTTC

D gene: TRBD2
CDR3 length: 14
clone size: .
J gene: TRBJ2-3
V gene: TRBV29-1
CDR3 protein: CSVIAGGPGDTQYF
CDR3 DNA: TGCAGCGTAATAGCGGGGGGGCCGGGAGATACGCAGTATTTT

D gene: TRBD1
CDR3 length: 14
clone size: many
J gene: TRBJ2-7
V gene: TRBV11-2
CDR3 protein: CASSSGTGSYEQYF
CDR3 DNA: TGTGCCAGCAGCTCGGGGACAGGATCCTACGAGCAGTACTTC

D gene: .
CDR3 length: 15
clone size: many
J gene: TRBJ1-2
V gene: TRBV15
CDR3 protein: CATSSGTPGFDGYTF
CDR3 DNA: TGTGCCACCAGCTCAGGTACCCCGGGCTTTGATGGCTACACCTTC

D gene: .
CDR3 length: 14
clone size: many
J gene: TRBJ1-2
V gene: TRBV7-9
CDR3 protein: CASSSWTDLYGYTF
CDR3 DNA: TGTGCCAGCAGCTCTTGGACAGACCTCTATGGCTACACCTTC

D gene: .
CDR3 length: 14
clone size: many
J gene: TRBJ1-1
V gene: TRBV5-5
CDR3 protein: CASSLDAVRREAFF
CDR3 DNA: TGTGCCAGCAGCTTGGATGCGGTACGCCGAGAAGCTTTCTTT

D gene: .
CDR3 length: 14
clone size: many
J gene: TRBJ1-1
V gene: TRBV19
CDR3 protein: CASSIKGADTEAFF
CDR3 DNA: TGTGCCAGTAGTATAAAAGGGGCGGACACTGAAGCTTTCTTT